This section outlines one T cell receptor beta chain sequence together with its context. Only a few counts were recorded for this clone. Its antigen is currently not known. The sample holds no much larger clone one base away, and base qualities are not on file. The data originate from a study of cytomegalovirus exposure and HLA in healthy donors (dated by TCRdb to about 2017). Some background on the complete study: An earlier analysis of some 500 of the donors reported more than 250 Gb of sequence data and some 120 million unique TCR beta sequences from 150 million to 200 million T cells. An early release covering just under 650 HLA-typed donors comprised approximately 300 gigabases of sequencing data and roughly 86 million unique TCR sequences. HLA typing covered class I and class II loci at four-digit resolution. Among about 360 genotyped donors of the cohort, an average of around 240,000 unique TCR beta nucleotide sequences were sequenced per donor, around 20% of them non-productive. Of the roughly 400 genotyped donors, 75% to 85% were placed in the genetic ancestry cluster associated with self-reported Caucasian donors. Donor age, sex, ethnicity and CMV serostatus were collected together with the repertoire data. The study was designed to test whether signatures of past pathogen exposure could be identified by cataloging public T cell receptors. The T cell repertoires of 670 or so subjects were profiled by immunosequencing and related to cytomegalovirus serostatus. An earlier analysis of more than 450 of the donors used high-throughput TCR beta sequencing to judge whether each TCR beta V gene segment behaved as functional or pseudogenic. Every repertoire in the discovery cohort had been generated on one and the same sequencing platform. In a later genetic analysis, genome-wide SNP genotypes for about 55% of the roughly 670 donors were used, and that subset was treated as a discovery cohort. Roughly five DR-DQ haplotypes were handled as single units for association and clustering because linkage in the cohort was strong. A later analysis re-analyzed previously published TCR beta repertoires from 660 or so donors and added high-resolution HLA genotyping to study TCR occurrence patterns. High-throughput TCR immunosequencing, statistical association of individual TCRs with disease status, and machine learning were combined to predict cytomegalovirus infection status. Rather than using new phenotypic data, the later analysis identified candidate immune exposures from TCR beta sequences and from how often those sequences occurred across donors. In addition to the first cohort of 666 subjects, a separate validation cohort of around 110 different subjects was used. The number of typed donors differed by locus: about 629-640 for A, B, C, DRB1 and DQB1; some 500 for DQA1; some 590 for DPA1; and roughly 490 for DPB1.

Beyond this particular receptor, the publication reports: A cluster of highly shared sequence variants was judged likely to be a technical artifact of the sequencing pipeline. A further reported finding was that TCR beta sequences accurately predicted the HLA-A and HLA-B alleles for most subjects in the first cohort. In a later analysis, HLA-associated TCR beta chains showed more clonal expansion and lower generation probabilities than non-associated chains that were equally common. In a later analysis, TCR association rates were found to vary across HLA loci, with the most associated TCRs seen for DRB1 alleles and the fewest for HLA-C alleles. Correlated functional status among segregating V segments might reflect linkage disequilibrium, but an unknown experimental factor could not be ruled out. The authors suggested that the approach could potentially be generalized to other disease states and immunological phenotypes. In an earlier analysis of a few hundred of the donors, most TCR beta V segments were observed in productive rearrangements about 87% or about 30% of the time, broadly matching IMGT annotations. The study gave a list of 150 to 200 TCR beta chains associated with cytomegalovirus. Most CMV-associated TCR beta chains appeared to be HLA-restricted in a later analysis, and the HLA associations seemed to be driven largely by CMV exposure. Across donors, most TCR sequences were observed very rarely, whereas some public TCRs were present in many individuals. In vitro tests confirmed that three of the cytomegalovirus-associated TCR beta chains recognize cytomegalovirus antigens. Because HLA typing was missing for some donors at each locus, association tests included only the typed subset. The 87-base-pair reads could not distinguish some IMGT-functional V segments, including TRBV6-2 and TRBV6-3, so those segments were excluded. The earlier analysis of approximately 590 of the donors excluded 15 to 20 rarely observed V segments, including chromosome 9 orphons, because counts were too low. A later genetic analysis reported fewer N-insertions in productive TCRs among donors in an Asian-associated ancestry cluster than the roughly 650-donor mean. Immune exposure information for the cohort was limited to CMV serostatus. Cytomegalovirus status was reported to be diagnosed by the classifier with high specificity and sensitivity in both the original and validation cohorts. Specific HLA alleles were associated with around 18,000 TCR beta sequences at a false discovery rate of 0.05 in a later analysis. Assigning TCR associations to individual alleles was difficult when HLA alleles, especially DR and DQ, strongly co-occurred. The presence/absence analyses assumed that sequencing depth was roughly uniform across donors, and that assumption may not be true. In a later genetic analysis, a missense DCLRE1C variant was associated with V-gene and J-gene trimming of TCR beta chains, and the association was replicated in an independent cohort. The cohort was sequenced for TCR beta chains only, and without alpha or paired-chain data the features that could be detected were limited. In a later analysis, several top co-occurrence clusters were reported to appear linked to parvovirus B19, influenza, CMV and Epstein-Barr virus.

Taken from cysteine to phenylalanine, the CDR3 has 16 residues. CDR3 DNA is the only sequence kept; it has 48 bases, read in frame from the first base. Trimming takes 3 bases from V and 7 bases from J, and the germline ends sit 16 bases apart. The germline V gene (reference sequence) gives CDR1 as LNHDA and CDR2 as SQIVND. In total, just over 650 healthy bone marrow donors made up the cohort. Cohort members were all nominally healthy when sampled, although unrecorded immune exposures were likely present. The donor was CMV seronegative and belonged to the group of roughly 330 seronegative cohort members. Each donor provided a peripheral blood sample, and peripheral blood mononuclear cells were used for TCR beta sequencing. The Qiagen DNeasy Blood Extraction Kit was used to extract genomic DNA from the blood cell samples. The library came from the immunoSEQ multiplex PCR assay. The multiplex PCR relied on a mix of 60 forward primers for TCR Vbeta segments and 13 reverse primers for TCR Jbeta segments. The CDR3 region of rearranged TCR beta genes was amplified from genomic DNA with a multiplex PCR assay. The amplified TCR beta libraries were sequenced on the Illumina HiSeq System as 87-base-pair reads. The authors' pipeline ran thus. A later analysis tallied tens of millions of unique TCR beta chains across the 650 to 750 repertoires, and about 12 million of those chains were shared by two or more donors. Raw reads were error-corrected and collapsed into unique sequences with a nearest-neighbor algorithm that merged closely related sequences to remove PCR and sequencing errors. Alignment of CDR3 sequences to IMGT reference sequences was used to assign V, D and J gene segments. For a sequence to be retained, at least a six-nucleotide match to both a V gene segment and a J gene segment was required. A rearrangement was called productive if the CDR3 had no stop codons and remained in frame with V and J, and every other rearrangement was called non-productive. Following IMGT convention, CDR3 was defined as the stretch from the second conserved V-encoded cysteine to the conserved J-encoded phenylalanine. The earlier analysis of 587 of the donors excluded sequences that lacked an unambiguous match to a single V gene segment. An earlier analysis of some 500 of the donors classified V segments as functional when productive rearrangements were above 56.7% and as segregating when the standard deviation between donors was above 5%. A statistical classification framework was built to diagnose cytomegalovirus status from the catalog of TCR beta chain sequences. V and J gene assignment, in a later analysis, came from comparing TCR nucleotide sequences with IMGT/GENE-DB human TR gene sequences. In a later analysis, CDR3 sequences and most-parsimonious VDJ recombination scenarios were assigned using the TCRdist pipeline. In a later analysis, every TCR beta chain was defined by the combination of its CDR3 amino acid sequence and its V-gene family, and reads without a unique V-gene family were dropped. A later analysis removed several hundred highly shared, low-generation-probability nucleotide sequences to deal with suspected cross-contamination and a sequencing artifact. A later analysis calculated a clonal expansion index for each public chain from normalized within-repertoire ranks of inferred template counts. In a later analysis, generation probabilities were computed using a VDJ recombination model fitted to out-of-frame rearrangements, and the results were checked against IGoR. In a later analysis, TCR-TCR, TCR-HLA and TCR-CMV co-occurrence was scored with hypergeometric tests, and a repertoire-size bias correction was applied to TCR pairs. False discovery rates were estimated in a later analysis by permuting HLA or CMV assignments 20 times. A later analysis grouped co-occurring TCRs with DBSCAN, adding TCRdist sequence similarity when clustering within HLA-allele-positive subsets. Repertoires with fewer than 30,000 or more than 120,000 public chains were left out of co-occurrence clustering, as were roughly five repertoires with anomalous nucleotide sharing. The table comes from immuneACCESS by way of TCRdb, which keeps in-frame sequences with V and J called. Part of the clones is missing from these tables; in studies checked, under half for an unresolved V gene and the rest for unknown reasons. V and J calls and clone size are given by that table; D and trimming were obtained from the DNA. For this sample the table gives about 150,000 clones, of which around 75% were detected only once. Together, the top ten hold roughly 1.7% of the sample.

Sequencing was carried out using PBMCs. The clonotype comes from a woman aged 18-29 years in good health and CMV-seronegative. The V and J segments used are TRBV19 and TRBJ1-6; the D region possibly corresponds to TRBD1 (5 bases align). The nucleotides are TGTGCCAGTAGTATCGCAGGGCTTCAAATCAATTCACCCCTCCACTTT. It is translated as CASSIAGLQINSPLHF.